A selection of T cell receptor beta chains follows, all from one sample in a study of CD8 T cells in ankylosing spondylitis. One entry per CDR3 protein, called by TCRdb with MiXCR from the 5' RACE reads. Counted here are fewer than 500,000 distinct CDR3 sequences, about 24% occurring once; the ten biggest clones make up about 0.9%. Material for sequencing was blood, either unsorted or a sorted T cell fraction (not recorded which). All receptors derive from a male donor with ankylosing spondylitis. CDR3s include the opening cysteine and the closing phenylalanine or tryptophan. A D gene is named only where the DNA matches it firmly. Rows may omit the clone size; those that give it use once, few, many or a size class.

size	D	J	V	DNA	CDR3
NA	NA	TRBJ2-7	TRBV14	TGTGCCAGCAGCCAAGATCAAAAGGGAATAAGGGAGCAGTACTTC	CASSQDQKGIREQYF
NA	TRBD2	TRBJ2-3	TRBV18	TGTGCCAGCTCACTCCCGGGACTAGCTGCTAGCACAGATACGCAGTATTTT	CASSLPGLAASTDTQYF
NA	NA	TRBJ2-3	TRBV29-1	TGCAGCTCCCGGGGGATCATCACAGATACGCAGTATTTT	CSSRGIITDTQYF
NA	TRBD1	TRBJ1-6	TRBV20-1	TGCAGTGCTAGAGACCGGGACAGTTATTCACCCCTCCACTTT	CSARDRDSYSPLHF
many	TRBD2	TRBJ2-1	TRBV12-3/TRBV12-4	TGTGCCAGCAGCCGTCTAGCGGGAGGGTACAATGAGCAGTTCTTC	CASSRLAGGYNEQFF
few	NA	TRBJ1-5	TRBV28	TGTGCCAGCAGTACCCGGACAGCGAATCAGCCCCAGCATTTT	CASSTRTANQPQHF
NA	NA	TRBJ1-4	TRBV20-1	TGCAGTGCTAGAGATTATTCAGGCCTTAATGAAAAACTGTTTTTT	CSARDYSGLNEKLFF
NA	TRBD1	TRBJ1-5	TRBV9	TGTGCCAGCAGCGCCCGGACAGGGGAGGGCAATCAGCCCCAGCATTTT	CASSARTGEGNQPQHF
NA	TRBD1	TRBJ1-2	TRBV10-2	TGCGCCAGCAGTGAGACGGGGGACAGGGATAACTATGGCTACACCTTC	CASSETGDRDNYGYTF
NA	TRBD2	TRBJ2-1	TRBV29-1	TGCAGCGTTGACCCCCGGGGGGGGGCGCGGAGGAATGAGCAGTTCTTC	CSVDPRGGARRNEQFF
few	NA	TRBJ1-2	TRBV5-6	TGTGCCAGCAGCCAGGACCCCTATGGCTACACCTTC	CASSQDPYGYTF
few	TRBD1	TRBJ2-3	TRBV5-1	TGCGCCAGTGGGACAGGGGACTCAGATACGCAGTATTTT	CASGTGDSDTQYF
NA	NA	TRBJ1-2	TRBV29-1	TGCAGCGTAGCGGACACCAACTATGGCTACACCTTC	CSVADTNYGYTF
few	NA	TRBJ1-3	TRBV3-1	TGTGCCAGCAGCCAAGATACTACCGTCGGAAACACCATATATTTT	CASSQDTTVGNTIYF
many	NA	TRBJ2-3	TRBV12-3/TRBV12-4	TGTGCCAGCAGGACGTCGGGAGCCACAGATACGCAGTATTTT	CASRTSGATDTQYF
NA	NA	TRBJ1-6	TRBV9	TGTGCCAGCAGCGATGGGGTTGGTTCACCCCTCCACTTT	CASSDGVGSPLHF
NA	TRBD1	TRBJ1-5	TRBV19	TGTGCCAGTAGTAGGGACAGGGTAGGACAGCCCCAGCATTTT	CASSRDRVGQPQHF
NA	NA	TRBJ2-1	TRBV18	TGTGCCAGCTCACGGGACTCACGGGGTGAGCAGTTCTTC	CASSRDSRGEQFF
NA	TRBD1	TRBJ1-1	TRBV12-3/TRBV12-4	TGTGCCAGCAGTCCCGGCGTTCCCGGGACAGGGAACACTGAAGCTTTCTTT	CASSPGVPGTGNTEAFF
NA	TRBD1	TRBJ1-1	TRBV5-1	TGCGCCAGCAGCTTAACACAGGACAGGGGATTCGGGAACACTGAAGCTTTCTTT	CASSLTQDRGFGNTEAFF
few	TRBD1	TRBJ2-1	TRBV11-2	TGTGCCAGCAGCTTAGATGACAGGGGGCGCTTCCATGAGCAGTTCTTC	CASSLDDRGRFHEQFF
few	TRBD2	TRBJ2-2	TRBV11-2	TGTGCCAGCACTATGACTAGCCCCACCGGGGAGCTGTTTTTT	CASTMTSPTGELFF
NA	NA	TRBJ2-1	TRBV7-9	TGTGCCAGCAGCTTCACATTTGGGGCCGGTGAGCAGTTCTTC	CASSFTFGAGEQFF
few	TRBD2	TRBJ2-7	TRBV3-1	TGTGCCAGCAGCTTGGGACTAGTCTACGAGCAGTACTTC	CASSLGLVYEQYF
NA	NA	TRBJ2-1	TRBV6-4	TGTGCCAGCAGTGAGGCGGCTACCTCCTACAATGAGCAGTTCTTC	CASSEAATSYNEQFF
few	TRBD2	TRBJ2-3	TRBV11-2	TGTGCCAGCAGCTTAGAGGGCGGGAGGGGGACCACAGATACGCAGTATTTT	CASSLEGGRGTTDTQYF
NA	NA	TRBJ2-5	TRBV7-6	TGTGCCAGCAGCTTGGGACGGCCCGTTGGGACCCAGTACTTC	CASSLGRPVGTQYF
few	NA	TRBJ2-5	TRBV20-1	TGCAGTGCTAGAGATCATAGAGGGTGGGAGACCCAGTACTTC	CSARDHRGWETQYF
few	TRBD1	TRBJ2-5	TRBV24-1	TGTGCCACCGCCGGGACAGGGGGACAAGAGACCCAGTACTTC	CATAGTGGQETQYF
few	NA	TRBJ2-5	TRBV6-2/TRBV6-3	TGTGCCAGCAGTTATGGGTACCTGCAAGAGACCCAGTACTTC	CASSYGYLQETQYF
NA	NA	TRBJ1-2	TRBV14	TGTGCCAGCAGCCAAGAGAGAGGGGCGCGAATAGGAGGGTATGGCTACACCTTC	CASSQERGARIGGYGYTF
NA	TRBD1	TRBJ1-2	TRBV5-5	TGTGCCAGCAGCGACGCGCCCGGGACAGGGTTCCGGGGCTACACCTTC	CASSDAPGTGFRGYTF
few	NA	TRBJ2-7	TRBV20-1	TGCAGTGCTAGAGATACAGGGAGGCGGCACGAGCAGTACTTC	CSARDTGRRHEQYF
NA	NA	TRBJ2-3	TRBV5-1	TGCGCCAGCAGCTTTACTCGGGACACCACAGATACGCAGTATTTT	CASSFTRDTTDTQYF
NA	NA	TRBJ1-6	TRBV12-3/TRBV12-4	TGTGCCAGCAGTTTAGGTGATAAGTCGTTTTCTCCTTCACCCCTCCACTTT	CASSLGDKSFSPSPLHF
few	NA	TRBJ2-3	TRBV29-1	TGCAGCGTTCGGAGGTCCAACCCAACAGATACGCAGTATTTT	CSVRRSNPTDTQYF
NA	TRBD1	TRBJ1-2	TRBV20-1	TGCAGTGGCCTTACGCCCGGACAGGGATTCTATGGCTACACCTTC	CSGLTPGQGFYGYTF
NA	TRBD1	TRBJ2-7	TRBV5-6	TGTGCCAGCAGCTTGTTCGGGACAGGTCTCTCCTACGAGCAGTACTTC	CASSLFGTGLSYEQYF
once	NA	TRBJ1-4	TRBV27	TGTGCCAGCAGTTTATCGGCAGGGACAACTAATGAAAAACTGTTTTTT	CASSLSAGTTNEKLFF
few	NA	TRBJ1-5	TRBV20-1	TGCAGTGCTATTGGGACGGTTAGCAATCAGCCCCAGCATTTT	CSAIGTVSNQPQHF
few	TRBD1	TRBJ2-2	TRBV12-3/TRBV12-4	TGTGCCAGCAGCCTGGGACAGGGATGGCGGGAGCTGTTTTTT	CASSLGQGWRELFF
NA	NA	TRBJ1-1	TRBV7-9	TGTGCCAGCAGCTCTGTCCGGGGGGGGAACACTGAAGCTTTCTTT	CASSSVRGGNTEAFF
NA	TRBD2	TRBJ2-1	TRBV6-1	TGTGCCGCGGCCTTAGGACTAGCGGGAGGGAGTGAGCAGTTCTTC	CAAALGLAGGSEQFF
few	TRBD1	TRBJ2-5	TRBV9	TGTGCCAGCAGCGAGGGACAGTGGGACCAAGAGACCCAGTACTTC	CASSEGQWDQETQYF
NA	NA	TRBJ1-3	TRBV4-1	TGCGCCAGCAGCCAACCTAACCGGGGAGGGACTTCTGGAAACACCATATATTTT	CASSQPNRGGTSGNTIYF
NA	NA	TRBJ1-1	TRBV5-4	TGTGCCAGCAGCTTTAGAGCCCAGTTGAACACTGAAGCTTTCTTT	CASSFRAQLNTEAFF
NA	NA	TRBJ2-5	TRBV2	TGTGCCAGCAGTGTATCCCAAATTGGACGACCGGGGACCCAGTACTTC	CASSVSQIGRPGTQYF
few	NA	TRBJ2-7	TRBV7-9	TGTGCCAGCAGCCCTAACGCCCGGACTTCCCGAGAAGGCGAGCAGTACTTC	CASSPNARTSREGEQYF
few	NA	TRBJ1-2	TRBV13	TGTGCCAGCATCCGCCTCGGGGTTGTAAACTATGGCTACACCTTC	CASIRLGVVNYGYTF
few	NA	TRBJ2-3	TRBV5-1	TGCGCCACCGGGGACTTCGGCACAGATACGCAGTATTTT	CATGDFGTDTQYF
few	NA	TRBJ2-1	TRBV24-1	TGTGCCACCAGTGATCCACCTTTGGACAATGAGCAGTTCTTC	CATSDPPLDNEQFF
once	TRBD2	TRBJ2-3	TRBV5-1	TGCGCCAGCAGCCGTTATACTAGCGGGAGAGGCACAGATACGCAGTATTTT	CASSRYTSGRGTDTQYF
many	NA	TRBJ1-2	TRBV5-1	TGCGCCAGCAGCGGGGGAGCTAACTATGGCTACACCTTC	CASSGGANYGYTF
few	NA	TRBJ1-5	TRBV7-7	TGTGCCAGCAGCCCTTACGCAGGACAGCCCCAGCATTTT	CASSPYAGQPQHF
NA	NA	TRBJ2-3	TRBV24-1	TGTGCCACCGGGACCACCGTAACAGATACGCAGTATTTT	CATGTTVTDTQYF
few	TRBD2	TRBJ2-3	TRBV20-1	TGCGGAGAGACTAGCCGGAGCACAGATACGCAGTATTTT	CGETSRSTDTQYF